A selection of T cell receptor beta chains follows, all from one sample in a study of Graves' ophthalmopathy and Graves' hyperthyroidism. TCRdb analysed the multiplex PCR reads with MiXCR anew, one entry per CDR3 protein. Here the sample spans over a million distinct CDR3 sequences, approximately 35% being singletons. Specimen: peripheral blood or thyroid tissue (not recorded which). Receptors were obtained from an adult man with Graves' hyperthyroidism. Each CDR3 is given without its conserved first and last residue.

j_gene,len,v_gene,CDR3aa
TRBJ2-7,13,TRBV20-1,SAKTFTGAGNEQY
TRBJ1-4,12,TRBV6-5,ASRGDRGTEKLF
TRBJ1-6,11,TRBV14,ASSQGRASPLH
TRBJ2-5,13,TRBV7-6,ASSQGDRGQETQY
TRBJ2-7,11,TRBV4-1,ASSQEWGKGQY
TRBJ2-7,11,TRBV7-9,ASSFHQGREQY
TRBJ2-7,12,TRBV20-1,SAKTGQSSYEQY
-,11,TRBV29-1,SVVGGDPYEQY
TRBJ1-2,14,TRBV4-3,ASSQERQAINYGYT
TRBJ2-5,12,TRBV28,ASSFPGPTETQY
TRBJ1-5,12,TRBV7-2,ASSEDRGTGPQH
TRBJ2-7,10,TRBV7-8,ATPAQRAEQY
TRBJ2-6,12,TRBV7-9,ASMGHSGVNVLT
TRBJ2-7,13,TRBV7-9,ASSDWREGLNEQY
TRBJ1-2,13,TRBV19,ASSIAGGPIYGYT
TRBJ1-2,11,TRBV7-8,ASSLEEAYGYT